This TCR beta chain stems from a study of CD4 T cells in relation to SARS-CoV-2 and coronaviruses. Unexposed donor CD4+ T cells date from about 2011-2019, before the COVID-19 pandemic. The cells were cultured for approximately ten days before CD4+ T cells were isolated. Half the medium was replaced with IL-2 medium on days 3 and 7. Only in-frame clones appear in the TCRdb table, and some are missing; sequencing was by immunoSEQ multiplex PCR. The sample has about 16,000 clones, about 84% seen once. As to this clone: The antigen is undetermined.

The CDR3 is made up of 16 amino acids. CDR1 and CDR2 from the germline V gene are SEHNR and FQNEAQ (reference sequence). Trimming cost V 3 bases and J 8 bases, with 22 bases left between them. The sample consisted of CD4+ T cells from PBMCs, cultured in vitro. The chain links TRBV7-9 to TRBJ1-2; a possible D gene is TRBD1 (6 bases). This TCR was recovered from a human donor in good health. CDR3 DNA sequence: TGTGCCAGCAGCTTTGGGTCGGCAGGGGTAATCGGCGGCTACACCTTC. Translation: CASSFGSAGVIGGYTF. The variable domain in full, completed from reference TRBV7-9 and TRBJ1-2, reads DTGVSQNPRHKITKRGQNVTFRCDPISEHNRLYWYRQTLGQGPEFLTYFQNEAQLEKSRLLSDRFSAERPKGSFSTLEIQRTEQGDSAMYLCASSFGSAGVIGGYTFGSGTRLTVV.